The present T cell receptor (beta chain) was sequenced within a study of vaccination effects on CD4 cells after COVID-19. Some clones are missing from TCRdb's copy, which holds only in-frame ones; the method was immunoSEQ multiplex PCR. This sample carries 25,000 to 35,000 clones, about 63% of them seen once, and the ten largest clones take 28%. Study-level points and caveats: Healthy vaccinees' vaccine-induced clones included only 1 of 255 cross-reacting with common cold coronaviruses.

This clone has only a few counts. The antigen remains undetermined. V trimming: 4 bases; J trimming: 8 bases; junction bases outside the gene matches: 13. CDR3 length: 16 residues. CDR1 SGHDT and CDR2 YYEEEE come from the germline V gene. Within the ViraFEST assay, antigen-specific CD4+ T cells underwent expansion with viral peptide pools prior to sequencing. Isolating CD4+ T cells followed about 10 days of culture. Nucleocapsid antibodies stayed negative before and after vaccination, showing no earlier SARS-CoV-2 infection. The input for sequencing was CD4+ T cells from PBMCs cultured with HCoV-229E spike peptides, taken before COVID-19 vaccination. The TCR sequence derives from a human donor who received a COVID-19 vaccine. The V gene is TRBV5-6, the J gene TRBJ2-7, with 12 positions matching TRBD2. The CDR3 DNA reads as TGTGCCAGCAGCAGGGACGGGACTAGCGGGTCCCAACAGCAGTACTTC. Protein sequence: CASSRDGTSGSQQQYF.